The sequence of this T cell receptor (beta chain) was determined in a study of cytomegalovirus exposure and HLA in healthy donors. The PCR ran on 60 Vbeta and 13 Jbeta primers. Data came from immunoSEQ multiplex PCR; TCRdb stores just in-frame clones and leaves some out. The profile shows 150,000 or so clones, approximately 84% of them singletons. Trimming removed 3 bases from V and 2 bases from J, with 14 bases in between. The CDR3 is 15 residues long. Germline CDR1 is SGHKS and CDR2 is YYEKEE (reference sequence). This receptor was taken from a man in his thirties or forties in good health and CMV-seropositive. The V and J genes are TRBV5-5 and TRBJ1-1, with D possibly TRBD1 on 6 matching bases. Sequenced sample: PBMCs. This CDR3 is CASSSLQGANTEAFF. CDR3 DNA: TGTGCCAGCAGCTCCCTACAGGGAGCTAACACTGAAGCTTTCTTT.